This entry lists 25 T cell receptor beta chains sequenced from one sample in a study of T cell responses to AZD1222 COVID-19 vaccine. Data came from immunoSEQ multiplex PCR; TCRdb stores just in-frame clones and leaves some out. This table has about 140,000 clones, 80% to 95% appearing once. This sample comprised peripheral blood, obtained 28 days after the second AZD1222 dose. The source is an adult who received the AZD1222 COVID-19 vaccine.

The chain uses TRBV29-1 and TRBJ2-1; no reliable D call. V dropped 4 bases and J dropped 5 bases, with 12 bases sitting between them. The CDR3 is 13 residues long. Germline CDR1 reads SQVTM; CDR2 reads ANQGSEA. The CDR3 bases are TGCAGCGTTGTCAGGCCCAGTAACAATGAGCAGTTCTTC. The encoded protein is CSVVRPSNNEQFF.

The chain employs TRBV7-9 and TRBJ1-2; a weak D match, TRBD1 (5 bases). The CDR3 has 18 amino acids. Between the trimmed V and J ends, which lost 3 bases and 0 bases, there was a span of 20 bases. Germline loops: CDR1 SEHNR, CDR2 FQNEAQ (reference sequence). The CDR3 reads CASSFPPGHPTANYGYTF. DNA for the CDR3: TGTGCCAGCAGCTTCCCCCCAGGACACCCTACCGCTAACTATGGCTACACCTTC.

The chain combines TRBV27 with TRBJ2-4, with D unresolved. Germline-derived CDR1 and CDR2 are MNHEY and SMNVEV (reference sequence). The CDR3 sequence is 13 residues long. The V end was cut by 4 bases, the J end by 5 bases, with 9 bases between. The CDR3 DNA sequence: TGTGCCAGCAGTTCAGAGACCCAAAACATTCAGTACTTC. Translation: CASSSETQNIQYF.

The chain employs TRBV19 and TRBJ1-5; D might be TRBD1 (5 bases). The CDR3 has 18 amino acids. CDR1 and CDR2 (germline): LNHDA, SQIVND (reference sequence). The ends were cut back, 3 bases at V and 1 base at J, with 19 bases in the middle. DNA of the CDR3: TGTGCCAGTAGTATCCCCCGAGGGGTATATAGGAGCAATCAGCCCCAGCATTTT. It codes for CASSIPRGVYRSNQPQHF.

V and J are TRBV18 and TRBJ1-5; possible D gene TRBD1, 5 bases. CDR3 length: 15 residues. Germline V gives CDR1 KGHSH, CDR2 LQKENI. V was clipped by 3 bases and J by 0 bases, with 9 bases between them. The CDR3: CASSPGLNSNQPQHF. CDR3 sequence (DNA): TGTGCCAGCTCACCGGGACTAAATAGCAATCAGCCCCAGCATTTT.

The chain recombines TRBV7-2 with TRBJ2-1; possible D gene TRBD1, 5 bases. V was pared by 3 bases and J by 8 bases, with 14 bases between. The germline CDR1 and CDR2 sequences are SGHTA and FQGNSA. This CDR3 is built from 14 residues. CDR3 protein: CASSFPGKRDEQFF. CDR3 bases: TGTGCCAGCAGCTTCCCAGGGAAAAGGGATGAGCAGTTCTTC.

The CDR3 loop is CASSEGVSSPLHF. The CDR3 nucleotides are TGTGCCAGTTCCGAAGGGGTCAGTTCACCCCTCCACTTT. The chain joins TRBV19 to TRBJ1-6; D possibly corresponds to TRBD1 (5 bases). The CDR3 covers 13 residues. Trimming cost V 8 bases and J 9 bases, with 14 bases left between them. The germline gives CDR1 LNHDA, CDR2 SQIVND (reference sequence).

The chain recombines TRBV7-9 with TRBJ1-5; D gene ambiguous. The V gene lost 5 bases and the J gene lost 9 bases, with 11 bases spanning the gap. Germline V lookup: CDR1 SEHNR, CDR2 FQNEAQ (reference sequence). The length of the CDR3 is 12 residues. The CDR3 region has the DNA TGTGCCAGCAGCCCCGTAGTTGGGCCCCAGCATTTT. Translation: CASSPVVGPQHF.

The V and J genes are TRBV5-1 and TRBJ2-1; 8 positions match TRBD1. J was trimmed by 8 bases and V by 4 bases; bases with no gene match: 8. The V gene's germline CDR1 is SGHRS and CDR2 YFSETQ. The CDR3 totals 14 residues. The CDR3 loop is CASSDPQGGYEQFF. In DNA, the CDR3 is TGCGCCAGCAGCGACCCACAGGGGGGCTATGAGCAGTTCTTC. Drawing the rest from reference TRBV5-1 and TRBJ2-1, the complete variable domain is KAGVTQTPRYLIKTRGQQVTLSCSPISGHRSVSWYQQTPGQGLQFLFEYFSETQRNKGNFPGRFSGRQFSNSRSEMNVSTLELGDSALYLCASSDPQGGYEQFFGPGTRLTVL.

The chain joins TRBV6-1 to TRBJ2-7; a possible D gene is TRBD2 (6 bases). Germline values: CDR1 MNHNS, CDR2 SASEGT. The CDR3 is 12 amino acids. Trimming cost V 3 bases and J 7 bases, with 10 bases left between them. The CDR3 DNA sequence: TGTGCCAGCAGTGACATTCGGGGGGAGCAGTACTTC. Encoded protein: CASSDIRGEQYF.

This chain connects TRBV5-1 to TRBJ2-1; D is perhaps TRBD2 (6 bases). Germline V gene data show CDR1 as SGHRS and CDR2 as YFSETQ. This CDR3 contains 16 residues. Trimming removed 0 bases from V and 2 bases from J, with 12 bases in between. CDR3 in DNA: TGCGCCAGCAGCTTGGGGTTAGCGGAGCCCTACAATGAGCAGTTCTTC. It encodes CASSLGLAEPYNEQFF.

This chain links TRBV5-1 with TRBJ2-7; D is undetermined. Germline V gene sequence: CDR1 SGHRS, CDR2 YFSETQ. Trimming removed 1 base at V and 2 bases at J, with 13 bases between. This CDR3 contains 15 residues. Here the CDR3 DNA reads TGCGCCAGCAGCTTGAATTCGGCCAGCGCCTACGAGCAGTACTTC. Translated, it gives CASSLNSASAYEQYF.

The rearrangement uses TRBV6-5 and TRBJ1-4; D is perhaps TRBD1 (6 bases). CDR1 is MNHEY and CDR2 is SVGAGI in the germline V gene. The germline V and J ends were trimmed by 11 bases and 0 bases, with 13 bases remaining between them. The CDR3 consists of 14 residues. The CDR3 nucleotides are TGTGCCGGGGGGCAGGGCGCAACTAATGAAAAACTGTTTTTT. Translating gives CAGGQGATNEKLFF.

The J gene is TRBJ1-6, the V gene TRBV28; D remains ambiguous. Between the trimmed V and J ends, which lost 2 bases and 7 bases, there was a span of 9 bases. Germline assignment: CDR1 MDHEN and CDR2 SYDVKM. This CDR3 contains 14 residues. The CDR3 nucleotides are TGTGCCAGCAGTTTAGGCGGATTCAATTCACCCCTCCACTTT. Residues: CASSLGGFNSPLHF. The full variable domain, rest sourced from reference TRBV28 and TRBJ1-6, is DVKVTQSSRYLVKRTGEKVFLECVQDMDHENMFWYRQDPGLGLRLIYFSYDVKMKEKGDIPEGYSVSREKKERFSLILESASTNQTSMYLCASSLGGFNSPLHFGNGTRLTVT.

The chain couples TRBV19 to TRBJ1-2; possibly TRBD1 for D (5 bases). The CDR3 extends over 14 amino acids. V dropped 5 bases and J dropped 2 bases, with 12 bases sitting between them. In germline, CDR1 is LNHDA, CDR2 SQIVND (reference sequence). In DNA form, the CDR3 reads TGTGCCAGTAGTCCCAAGGCAGGGAACTATGGCTACACCTTC. Its protein product is CASSPKAGNYGYTF. Based on the CDR3 plus reference TRBV19 and TRBJ1-2, the full variable domain is DGGITQSPKYLFRKEGQNVTLSCEQNLNHDAMYWYRQDPGQGLRLIYYSQIVNDFQKGDIAEGYSVSREKKESFPLTVTSAQKNPTAFYLCASSPKAGNYGYTFGSGTRLTVV.

The chain employs TRBV4-3 and TRBJ2-1; D ambiguous. The CDR3 is 13 amino acids. CDR1 is LGHNA, CDR2 YSLEER, per germline. Trimming left V 3 bases short and J 5 bases short, with 8 bases between. CDR3 DNA sequence: TGCGCCAGCAGCCAGGGCCTCCACAATGAGCAGTTCTTC. Translating it yields CASSQGLHNEQFF.

The J gene is TRBJ2-3, the V gene TRBV9; D unclear. Germline values: CDR1 SGDLS, CDR2 YYNGEE. The CDR3 is made up of 13 amino acids. V was trimmed by 2 bases and J by 8 bases, leaving 12 bases between them. CDR3 in amino acids: CASSVDPESTQYF. CDR3 DNA: TGTGCCAGCAGCGTCGACCCCGAGTCTACGCAGTATTTT.

The CDR3 loop is CASSQDTGTQYF. The CDR3 bases are TGCGCCAGCAGCCAAGATACCGGTACGCAGTATTTT. V gene TRBV4-3 combines with J gene TRBJ2-3, with D unresolved. V was trimmed by 0 bases and J by 8 bases, leaving 6 bases between them. This CDR3 spans 12 amino acids. Germline loops: CDR1 LGHNA, CDR2 YSLEER.

This chain connects TRBV12-3 or TRBV12-4 to TRBJ1-1; unclear D gene. V was clipped by 7 bases and J by 4 bases, with 7 bases between them. The CDR3 contains 11 residues. CDR3 amino acids: CASKVGTEAFF. CDR3 DNA sequence: TGTGCCAGCAAAGTGGGCACTGAAGCTTTCTTT.

The gene calls are TRBV30 and TRBJ2-5; a possible D gene is TRBD2 (6 bases). V was cut by 8 bases and J by 6 bases, with 25 bases left in between. Germline CDR1 reads GTSNPN; CDR2 reads SVGIG (reference sequence). CDR3 length: 15 residues. In DNA, the CDR3 is TGTGCCCAAGTGCATCCGGGAAGGGAGGTTAAGACCCAGTACTTC. It yields the protein CAQVHPGREVKTQYF.

DNA of the CDR3: TGTGCCTGGAGTGGACAGGGGGTATATTCACCCCTCCACTTT. This translates into CAWSGQGVYSPLHF. V and J are TRBV30 and TRBJ1-6; 9 bases line up with TRBD1. V trimming: 1 base; J trimming: 8 bases; junction bases outside the gene matches: 3. The germline V gene has CDR1 GTSNPN and CDR2 SVGIG (reference sequence). CDR3 length equals 14 residues.

The V and J genes are TRBV6-5 and TRBJ1-6, with D unclear. The CDR3 extends over 14 amino acids. Trimming removed 8 bases from V and 6 bases from J, with 14 bases in between. Germline values: CDR1 MNHEY, CDR2 SVGAGI. The CDR3 protein is CASSPGELNSPLHF. CDR3 nucleotides: TGTGCCAGCTCTCCTGGGGAACTTAATTCACCCCTCCACTTT.

This clone was observed once. V gene TRBV5-6 combines with J gene TRBJ2-1, with TRBD2 matching over 12 bases. In germline, CDR1 is SGHDT, CDR2 YYEEEE. The CDR3 totals 17 residues. J was trimmed by 9 bases and V by 0 bases; bases with no gene match: 10. The DNA for the CDR3 is TGTGCCAGCAGCTTGGCGAGGTCCGGACTAGCGGGAACTGAGCAGTTCTTC. Residues: CASSLARSGLAGTEQFF.

The chain has TRBV19 and TRBJ2-1; 7 nucleotides align to TRBD1. This CDR3 spans 15 amino acids. V was clipped by 4 bases and J by 1 base; unmatched bases: 4. Germline V gene data show CDR1 as LNHDA and CDR2 as SQIVND (reference sequence). CDR3 coding DNA: TGTGCCAGTAGTACAGACAGGGCATCCTACAATGAGCAGTTCTTC. This codes for CASSTDRASYNEQFF.

This chain connects TRBV6-5 to TRBJ1-3; no definite D call. V lost 8 bases, J lost 3 bases, and 11 bases lay in between. The germline CDR1 and CDR2 sequences are MNHEY and SVGAGI. The CDR3 has 13 amino acids. CDR3 bases: TGTGCCAGCCGAATGAGCGGTGGAAACACCATATATTTT. It is translated as CASRMSGGNTIYF.